The clone carrying this TCR beta chain was counted only a few times. These data belong to a study of blood T cell repertoires in COVID-19. The germline gives CDR1 SEHNR, CDR2 FQNEAQ (reference sequence). The CDR3 has 14 residues. J gave up 5 bases and V 6 bases, and 6 bases lay outside the gene matches. Produced via immunoSEQ multiplex PCR; TCRdb's table is partial and in-frame only. The sample has 90,000 or so clones; approximately 91% are singletons. The V call is TRBV7-9, the J call TRBJ2-2, with TRBD1 matching over 7 bases. Sequencing used peripheral blood. The TCR comes from a human donor with active COVID-19. The donor label of this sample is uncertain. CDR3 DNA: TGTGCCAGCAGACGGACAGGAGTGACCGGGGAGCTGTTTTTT. Its protein is CASRRTGVTGELFF.